This section outlines one T cell receptor beta chain sequence together with its context. The sample originates from a study of shared clonotypes between healthy human individuals. The trim removed 8 bases at V and 6 bases at J, leaving 11 bases unmatched. This CDR3 contains 14 residues. Germline assignment: CDR1 LNHNV and CDR2 YYDKDF (reference sequence). Sequenced by immunoSEQ multiplex PCR; TCRdb stores in-frame clones only, minus some. The table has roughly 660,000 clones, 90% seen once. The chain couples TRBV15 to TRBJ2-7, with 9 bases identical to TRBD2. The clonotype was recovered from a man younger than 30 in good health. Some clones in this sample may be carry-over from other donors' samples. The sequenced sample was memory CD8+ T cells from PBMCs. Subset specified: CD45RO+ cells pooled with CCR7-negative TemRA cells. The CDR3 reads CATEDSGRSAEQYF. The CDR3 coding sequence is TGTGCCACCGAAGATAGCGGGAGATCAGCCGAGCAGTACTTC.